Listed below are T cell receptor beta chains from one sample, sequenced in a study of T cell repertoires in cytomegalovirus infection. Their antigens remain unidentified. TCRdb processed the reads anew with MiXCR; each CDR3 protein has one entry. This sample has a few hundred thousand distinct CDR3 sequences, with about 29% found just once. Source: cultured PBMCs, taken from culture after CMV antigen stimulation. These receptor sequences come from a human donor in good health (CMV status not recorded). Some clones in this sample may be carry-over from other donors' samples. Each CDR3 is given without its conserved first and last residue. The order of the fields is V gene, J gene, CDR3 protein.

v_call: TRBV14; j_call: TRBJ1-2; cdr3_aa: ASSLRGTQGSGYT
v_call: TRBV7-9; j_call: TRBJ2-7; cdr3_aa: ASSSGYGQGVSYEQY
v_call: TRBV7-8; j_call: TRBJ2-1; cdr3_aa: ASSSILLGNSYNEQF
v_call: TRBV19; j_call: TRBJ2-7; cdr3_aa: ASSGGGALGLEQY
v_call: TRBV6-1; j_call: TRBJ1-4; cdr3_aa: ASSSGQVAGEKLF
v_call: TRBV6-8; j_call: TRBJ1-4; cdr3_aa: ASIKGGSEKLF
v_call: TRBV20-1; j_call: TRBJ1-2; cdr3_aa: SAPEGGSNYGYT
v_call: TRBV12-3/TRBV12-4; j_call: TRBJ2-7; cdr3_aa: ASSPSPGLAYYEQY
v_call: TRBV6-2/TRBV6-3; j_call: TRBJ2-5; cdr3_aa: ASLTGGLRETQY
v_call: TRBV27; j_call: TRBJ2-5; cdr3_aa: ASSSGLQTGTQY
v_call: TRBV5-1; j_call: TRBJ1-5; cdr3_aa: ASSPDSLNQPQH
v_call: TRBV7-2; j_call: TRBJ1-3; cdr3_aa: ASSQGGQRTLSSGNTIY
v_call: TRBV19; j_call: TRBJ2-5; cdr3_aa: ASSMGYEGTQY
v_call: TRBV6-1; j_call: TRBJ1-1; cdr3_aa: ASSLLGAGGGTEAF
v_call: TRBV27; j_call: TRBJ2-3; cdr3_aa: ASSLRGWVTDTQY
v_call: TRBV6-5; j_call: TRBJ1-3; cdr3_aa: ASSYTGFSGNTIY
v_call: TRBV4-1; j_call: TRBJ1-2; cdr3_aa: ASSQSGQSTTYGYT
v_call: TRBV7-8; j_call: TRBJ1-1; cdr3_aa: ASSSRRLENTEAF